Many counts were recorded for the clone carrying this T cell receptor beta chain. What it binds is not known. This sample was taken from a study of glioma-infiltrating T cells. Amplification of TCR alpha and beta CDR3 regions from RNA used iRepertoire nested multiplex PCR. Tissue mRNA or PBMC total RNA, roughly 100-400 ng, went into one-step reverse transcription and amplification. One entry per CDR3 protein, called by TCRdb with MiXCR from the multiplex PCR reads. Of around 170,000 distinct CDR3 sequences listed, under 55% were seen once; the top ten hold around 5%. CDR3 length equals 14 residues. Trimming shortened V by 3 bases and J by 5 bases, and 11 bases separated the two germline ends. Germline V gene sequence: CDR1 KGHSH, CDR2 LQKENI. Study-wide points: Gliomas, especially low-grade, showed above-expected tissue-blood divergence; non-neoplastic patients showed below. CDR3 overlap between tissue and blood was very small.

The sequence was collected from a human donor with low-grade glioma or glioblastoma, undergoing nonglioma brain surgery, or in good health (not recorded which). The rearrangement uses TRBV18 and TRBJ2-1; D is ambiguous. The sample comprised glioma tissue, nonneoplastic brain tissue, or PBMCs (not recorded which). CDR3 sequence reads: CASSPQVADNEQFF. For the CDR3, the DNA is TGTGCCAGCTCACCGCAGGTAGCCGACAATGAGCAGTTCTTC.